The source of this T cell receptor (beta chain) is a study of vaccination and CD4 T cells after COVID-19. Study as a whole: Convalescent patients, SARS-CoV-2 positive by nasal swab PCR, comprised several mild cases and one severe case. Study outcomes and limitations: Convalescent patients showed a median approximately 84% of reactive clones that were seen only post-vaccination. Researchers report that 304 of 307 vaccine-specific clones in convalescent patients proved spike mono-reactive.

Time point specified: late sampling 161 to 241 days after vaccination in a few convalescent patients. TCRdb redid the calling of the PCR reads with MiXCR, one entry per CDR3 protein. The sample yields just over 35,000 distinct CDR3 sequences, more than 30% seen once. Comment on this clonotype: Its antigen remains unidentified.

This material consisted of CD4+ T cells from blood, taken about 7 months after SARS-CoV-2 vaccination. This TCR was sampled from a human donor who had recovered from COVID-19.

The CDR3 here is CSGRDRASYNEQFF. CDR3 nucleotide sequence: TGCAGCGGCCGGGACAGGGCCTCCTACAATGAGCAGTTCTTC. The chain employs TRBV29-1 and TRBJ2-1, with TRBD1 matching over 9 bases. This CDR3 is built from 14 residues. The germline V gene has CDR1 SQVTM and CDR2 ANQGSEA. Trimming took 7 bases from V and 0 from J; bases not matched to a gene: 4.